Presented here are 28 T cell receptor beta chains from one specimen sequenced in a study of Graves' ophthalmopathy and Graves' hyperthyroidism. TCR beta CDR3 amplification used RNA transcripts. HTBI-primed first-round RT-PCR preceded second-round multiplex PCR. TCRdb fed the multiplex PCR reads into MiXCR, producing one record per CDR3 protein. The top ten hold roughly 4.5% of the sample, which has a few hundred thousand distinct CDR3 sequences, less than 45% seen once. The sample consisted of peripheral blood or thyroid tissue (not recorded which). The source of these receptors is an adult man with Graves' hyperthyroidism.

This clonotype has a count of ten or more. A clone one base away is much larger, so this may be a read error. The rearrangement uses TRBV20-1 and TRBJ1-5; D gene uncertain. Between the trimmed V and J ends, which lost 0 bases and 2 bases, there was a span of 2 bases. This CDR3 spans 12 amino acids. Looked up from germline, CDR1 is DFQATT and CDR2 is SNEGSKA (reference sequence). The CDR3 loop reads CSARDRNQPQHF. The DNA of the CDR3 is TGCAGTGCTAGAGATCGCAATCAGCCCCAGCATTTT.

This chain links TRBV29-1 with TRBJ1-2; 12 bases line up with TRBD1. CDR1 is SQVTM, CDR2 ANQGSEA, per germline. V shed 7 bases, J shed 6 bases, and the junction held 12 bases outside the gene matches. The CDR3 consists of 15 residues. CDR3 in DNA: TGCAGCGCAGTTATTCCGGGACAGGGGGCAGATGGCTACACCTTC. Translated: CSAVIPGQGADGYTF. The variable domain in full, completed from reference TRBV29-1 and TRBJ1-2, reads SAVISQKPSRDICQRGTSLTIQCQVDSQVTMMFWYRQQPGQSLTLIATANQGSEATYESGFVIDKFPISRPNLTFSTLTVSNMSPEDSSIYLCSAVIPGQGADGYTFGSGTRLTVV.

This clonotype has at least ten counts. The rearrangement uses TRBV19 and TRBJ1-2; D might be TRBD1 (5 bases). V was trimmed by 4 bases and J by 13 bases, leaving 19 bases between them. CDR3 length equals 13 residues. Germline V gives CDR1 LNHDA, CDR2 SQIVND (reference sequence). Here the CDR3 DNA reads TGTGCCAGTAGTACCGGGGGGAGGGAGGCCCCCACCTTC. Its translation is CASSTGGREAPTF.

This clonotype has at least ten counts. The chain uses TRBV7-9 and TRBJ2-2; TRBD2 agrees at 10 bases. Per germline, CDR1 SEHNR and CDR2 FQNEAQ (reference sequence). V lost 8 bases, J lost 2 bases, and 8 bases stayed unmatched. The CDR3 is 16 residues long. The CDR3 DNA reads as TGTGCCAGCCTCGGTGGACTAGCGGAAAACACCGGGGAGCTGTTTTTT. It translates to CASLGGLAENTGELFF.

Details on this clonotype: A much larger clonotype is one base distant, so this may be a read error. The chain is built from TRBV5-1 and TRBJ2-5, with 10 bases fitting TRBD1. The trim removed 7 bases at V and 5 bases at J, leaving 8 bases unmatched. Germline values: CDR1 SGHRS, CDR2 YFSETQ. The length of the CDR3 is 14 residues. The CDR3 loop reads CASRRLGQGETQYF. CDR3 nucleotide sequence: TGCGCCAGCCGCCGCTTGGGACAGGGGGAGACCCAGTACTTC. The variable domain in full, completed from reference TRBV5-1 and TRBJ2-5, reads KAGVTQTPRYLIKTRGQQVTLSCSPISGHRSVSWYQQTPGQGLQFLFEYFSETQRNKGNFPGRFSGRQFSNSRSEMNVSTLELGDSALYLCASRRLGQGETQYFGPGTRLLVL.

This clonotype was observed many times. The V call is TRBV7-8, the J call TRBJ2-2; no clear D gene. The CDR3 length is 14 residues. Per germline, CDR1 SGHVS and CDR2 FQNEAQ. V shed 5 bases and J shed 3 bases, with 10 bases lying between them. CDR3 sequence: CASSADGYTGELFF. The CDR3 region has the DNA TGTGCCAGCAGCGCGGACGGATACACCGGGGAGCTGTTTTTT.

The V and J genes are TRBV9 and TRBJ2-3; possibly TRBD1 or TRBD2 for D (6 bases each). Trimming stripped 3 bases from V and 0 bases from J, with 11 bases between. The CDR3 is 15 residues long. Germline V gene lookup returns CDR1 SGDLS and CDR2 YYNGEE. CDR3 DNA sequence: TGTGCCAGCAGCGCTGCGGGACAAAGCACAGATACGCAGTATTTT. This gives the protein CASSAAGQSTDTQYF. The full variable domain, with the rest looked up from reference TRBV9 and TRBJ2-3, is DSGVTQTPKHLITATGQRVTLRCSPRSGDLSVYWYQQSLDQGLQFLIQYYNGEERAKGNILERFSAQQFPDLHSELNLSSLELGDSALYFCASSAAGQSTDTQYFGPGTRLTVL.

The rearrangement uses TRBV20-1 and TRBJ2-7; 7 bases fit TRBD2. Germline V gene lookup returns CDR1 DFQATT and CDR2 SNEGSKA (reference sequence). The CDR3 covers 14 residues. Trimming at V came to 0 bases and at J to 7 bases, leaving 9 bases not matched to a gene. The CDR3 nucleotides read TGCAGTGCTAGAGATGGCGCGGGAGCCCGGGAGCAGTACTTC. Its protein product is CSARDGAGAREQYF.

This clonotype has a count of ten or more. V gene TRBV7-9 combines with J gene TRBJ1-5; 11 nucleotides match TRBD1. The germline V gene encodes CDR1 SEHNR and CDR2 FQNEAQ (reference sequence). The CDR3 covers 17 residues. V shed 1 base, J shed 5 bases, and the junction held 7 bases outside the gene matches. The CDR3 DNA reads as TGTGCCAGCAGCTTAGTTCGGACGGGACAGGGGGATCAGCCCCAGCATTTT. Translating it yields CASSLVRTGQGDQPQHF.

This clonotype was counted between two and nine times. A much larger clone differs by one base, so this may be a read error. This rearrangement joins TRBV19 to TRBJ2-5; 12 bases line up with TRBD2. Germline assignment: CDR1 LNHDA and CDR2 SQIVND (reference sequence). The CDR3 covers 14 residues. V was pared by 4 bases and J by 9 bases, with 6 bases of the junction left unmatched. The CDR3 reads CASSTPSGGGAQYF. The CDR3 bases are TGTGCCAGTAGTACTCCTAGCGGGGGGGGGGCCCAGTACTTC.

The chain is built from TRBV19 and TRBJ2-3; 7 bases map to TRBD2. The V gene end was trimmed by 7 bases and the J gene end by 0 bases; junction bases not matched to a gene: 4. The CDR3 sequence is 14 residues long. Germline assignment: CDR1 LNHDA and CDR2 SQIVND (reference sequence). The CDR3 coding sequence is TGTGCCAGTACTAGCGGTGAAAGCACAGATACGCAGTATTTT. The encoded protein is CASTSGESTDTQYF.

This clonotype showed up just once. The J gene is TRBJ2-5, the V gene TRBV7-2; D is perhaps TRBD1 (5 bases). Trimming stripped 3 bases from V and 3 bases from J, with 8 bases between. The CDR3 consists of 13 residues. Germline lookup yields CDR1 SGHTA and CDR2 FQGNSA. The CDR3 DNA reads TGTGCCAGCAGCTTCCCAGGGAAAGAGACCCAGTACTTC. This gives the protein CASSFPGKETQYF.

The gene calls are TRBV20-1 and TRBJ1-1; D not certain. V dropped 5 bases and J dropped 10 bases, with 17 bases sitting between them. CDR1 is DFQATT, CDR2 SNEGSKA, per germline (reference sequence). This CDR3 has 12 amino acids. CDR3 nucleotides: TGCAGTGCTTCCCATTATCGGGGTCCAGCTTTCTTT. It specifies CSASHYRGPAFF.

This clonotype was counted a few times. CDR3 nucleotide sequence: TGTGCCAGCATACAGGGCTATAATTCACCCCTCCACTTT. Protein: CASIQGYNSPLHF. V and J are TRBV28 and TRBJ1-6; maybe TRBD1 (6 bases). Germline CDR1 reads MDHEN; CDR2 reads SYDVKM. This CDR3 is built from 13 residues. The V end lost 7 bases, the J end lost 3 bases, and 7 bases lay between the germline ends.

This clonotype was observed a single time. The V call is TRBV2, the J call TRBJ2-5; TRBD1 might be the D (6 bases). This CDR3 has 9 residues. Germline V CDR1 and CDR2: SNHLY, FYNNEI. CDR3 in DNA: TGTGTATTAGGGGGGACCCAGTACTTC. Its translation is CVLGGTQYF. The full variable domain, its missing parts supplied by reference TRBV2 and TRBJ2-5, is EPEVTQTPSHQVTQMGQEVILRCVPISNHLYFYWYRQILGQKVEFLVSFYNNEISEKSEIFDDQFSVERPDGSNFTLKIRSTKLEDSAMYFCVLGGTQYFGPGTRLLVL.

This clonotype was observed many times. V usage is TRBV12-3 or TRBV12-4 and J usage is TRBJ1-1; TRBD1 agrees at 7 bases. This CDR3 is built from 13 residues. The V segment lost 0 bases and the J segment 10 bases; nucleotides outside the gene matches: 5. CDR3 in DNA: TGTGCCAGCAGTTTAGCTGGACAGGCTTCAGCTTTCTTT. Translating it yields CASSLAGQASAFF.

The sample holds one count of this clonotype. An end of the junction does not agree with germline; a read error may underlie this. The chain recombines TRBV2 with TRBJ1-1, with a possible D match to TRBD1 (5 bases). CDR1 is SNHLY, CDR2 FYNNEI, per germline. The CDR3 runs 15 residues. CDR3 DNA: TGTGCCATCAGTGACCCGGGGGGGGGTGTTGCTGAAGCTTTCTTT. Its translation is CAISDPGGGVAEAFF. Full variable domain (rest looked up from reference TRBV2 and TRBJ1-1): EPEVTQTPSHQVTQMGQEVILRCVPISNHLYFYWYRQILGQKVEFLVSFYNNEISEKSEIFDDQFSVERPDGSNFTLKIRSTKLEDSAMYFCAISDPGGGVAEAFFGQGTRLTVV.

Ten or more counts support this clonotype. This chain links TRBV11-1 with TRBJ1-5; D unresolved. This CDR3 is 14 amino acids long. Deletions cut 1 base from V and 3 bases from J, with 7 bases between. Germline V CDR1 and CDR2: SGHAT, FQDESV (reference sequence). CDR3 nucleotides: TGTGCCAGCAGCTTAGAGGCTTCCAATCAGCCCCAGCATTTT. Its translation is CASSLEASNQPQHF.

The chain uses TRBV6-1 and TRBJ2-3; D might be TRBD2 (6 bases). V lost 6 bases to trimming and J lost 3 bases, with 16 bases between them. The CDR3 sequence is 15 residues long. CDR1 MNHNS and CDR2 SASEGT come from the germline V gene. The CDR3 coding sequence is TGTGCCAGCAGCCCTAGCGCGGCCCTGACAGATACGCAGTATTTT. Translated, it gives CASSPSAALTDTQYF.

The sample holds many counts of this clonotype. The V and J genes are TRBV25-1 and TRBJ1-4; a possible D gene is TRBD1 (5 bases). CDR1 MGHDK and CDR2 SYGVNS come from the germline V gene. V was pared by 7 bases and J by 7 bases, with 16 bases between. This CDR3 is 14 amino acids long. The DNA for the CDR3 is TGTGCCAGCAAAGGGGTTGGGGGAACTGAAAAACTGTTTTTT. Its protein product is CASKGVGGTEKLFF.

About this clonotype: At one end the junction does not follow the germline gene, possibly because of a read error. This CDR3 is CSVEKQGGRTNTQYF. The CDR3 coding sequence is TGCAGCGTTGAGAAACAGGGGGGGCGCACAAATACGCAGTATTTT. The chain links TRBV29-1 to TRBJ2-3; D perhaps matches TRBD1 (8 bases). The germline V gene encodes CDR1 SQVTM and CDR2 ANQGSEA. CDR3 length: 15 residues.

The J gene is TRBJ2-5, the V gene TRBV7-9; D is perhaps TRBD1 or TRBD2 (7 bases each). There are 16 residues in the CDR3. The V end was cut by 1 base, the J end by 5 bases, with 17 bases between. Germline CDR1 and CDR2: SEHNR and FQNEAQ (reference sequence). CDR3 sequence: CASSLGSGGGGETQYF. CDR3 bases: TGTGCCAGCAGCTTAGGATCAGGGGGGGGCGGGGAGACCCAGTACTTC. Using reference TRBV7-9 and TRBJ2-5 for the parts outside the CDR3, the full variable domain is DTGVSQNPRHKITKRGQNVTFRCDPISEHNRLYWYRQTLGQGPEFLTYFQNEAQLEKSRLLSDRFSAERPKGSFSTLEIQRTEQGDSAMYLCASSLGSGGGGETQYFGPGTRLLVL.

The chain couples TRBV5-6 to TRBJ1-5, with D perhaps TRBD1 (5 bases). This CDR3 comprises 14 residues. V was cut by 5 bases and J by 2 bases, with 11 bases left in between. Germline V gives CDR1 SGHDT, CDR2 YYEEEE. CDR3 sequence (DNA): TGTGCCAGCAGGCCCTGGGGGGGCAATCAGCCCCAGCATTTT. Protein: CASRPWGGNQPQHF.

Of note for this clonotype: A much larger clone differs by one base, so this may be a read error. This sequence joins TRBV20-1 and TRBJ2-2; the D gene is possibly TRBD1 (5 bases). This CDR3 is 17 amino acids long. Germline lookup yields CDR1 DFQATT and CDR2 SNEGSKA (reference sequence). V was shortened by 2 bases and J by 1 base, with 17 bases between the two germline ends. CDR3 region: CSARRGRHHRNTGELFF. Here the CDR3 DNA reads TGCAGTGCTAGAAGGGGAAGACACCATCGGAACACCGGGGAGCTGTTTTTT.

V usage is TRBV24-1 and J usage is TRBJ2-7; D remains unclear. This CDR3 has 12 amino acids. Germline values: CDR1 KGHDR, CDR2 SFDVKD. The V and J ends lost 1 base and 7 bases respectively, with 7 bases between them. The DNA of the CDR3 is TGTGCCACCAGTGATTTTACGGGTGAGCAGTACTTC. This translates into CATSDFTGEQYF.

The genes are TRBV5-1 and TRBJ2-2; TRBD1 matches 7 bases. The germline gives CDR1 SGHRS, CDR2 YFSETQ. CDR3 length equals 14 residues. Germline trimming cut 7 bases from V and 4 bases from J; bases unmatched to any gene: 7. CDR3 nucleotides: TGCGCCAGCGGCTCAGGGACAGCCACCGGGGAGCTGTTTTTT. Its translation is CASGSGTATGELFF.

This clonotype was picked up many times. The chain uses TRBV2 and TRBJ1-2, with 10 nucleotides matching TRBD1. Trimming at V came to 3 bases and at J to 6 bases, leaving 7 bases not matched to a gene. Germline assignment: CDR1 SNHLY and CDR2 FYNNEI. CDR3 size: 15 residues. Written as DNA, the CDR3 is TGTGCCAGCAGTGATCCCCCGACAGGGGGCCATGGCTACACCTTC. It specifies CASSDPPTGGHGYTF.

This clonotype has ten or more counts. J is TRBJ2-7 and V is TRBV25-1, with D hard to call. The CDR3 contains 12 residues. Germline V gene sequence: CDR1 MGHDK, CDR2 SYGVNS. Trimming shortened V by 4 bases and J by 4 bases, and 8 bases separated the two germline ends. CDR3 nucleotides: TGTGCCAGCAGTGGCTCCGGATACGAGCAGTACTTC. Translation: CASSGSGYEQYF.